This T cell receptor beta chain was observed in a study of T cell responses to AZD1222 COVID-19 vaccine. General study findings and limits: Reportedly, nearly half the spike-specific TCRs target unmutated variant regions. Donors, mostly white British, included more females; clonal diversity was possibly underestimated.

On this clone itself: What it binds is not known.

The V gene lost 5 bases and the J gene lost 1 base, with 14 bases spanning the gap. The CDR3 runs to 15 residues. CDR1 is LNHNV, CDR2 YYDKDF, per germline (reference sequence). Only in-frame clones appear in the TCRdb table, and some are missing; sequencing was by immunoSEQ multiplex PCR. Of fewer than 140,000 clones in the sample, 80% to 95% were seen once. Sequenced material: peripheral blood, taken 28 days after the second AZD1222 dose. This receptor was identified in an adult who received the AZD1222 COVID-19 vaccine. The chain joins TRBV15 to TRBJ1-1; no clear D. The CDR3 protein is CATSQITVANTEAFF. The CDR3 coding sequence is TGTGCCACCAGCCAAATTACCGTTGCGAACACTGAAGCTTTCTTT.